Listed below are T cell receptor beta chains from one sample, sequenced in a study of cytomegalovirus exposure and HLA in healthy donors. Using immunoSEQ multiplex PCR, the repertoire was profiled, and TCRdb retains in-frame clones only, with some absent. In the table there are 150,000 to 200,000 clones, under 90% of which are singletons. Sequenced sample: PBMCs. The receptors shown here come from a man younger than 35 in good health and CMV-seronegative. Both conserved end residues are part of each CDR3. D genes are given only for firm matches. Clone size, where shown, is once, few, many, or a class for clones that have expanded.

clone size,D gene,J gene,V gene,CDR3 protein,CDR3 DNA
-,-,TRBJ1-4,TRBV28,CASTTPLIPGKLFF,TGTGCCAGCACCACCCCCCTAATACCCGGAAAACTGTTTTTT
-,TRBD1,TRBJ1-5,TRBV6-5,CASRRDRGPGQPQHF,TGTGCCAGCAGGCGGGACAGGGGGCCGGGTCAGCCCCAGCATTTT
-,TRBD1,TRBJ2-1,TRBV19,CASSTPGQGHNEQFF,TGTGCCAGTAGTACACCGGGACAGGGCCACAATGAGCAGTTCTTC
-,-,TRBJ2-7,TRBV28,CASSLGAAGPPYEQYF,TGTGCCAGCAGTTTAGGGGCGGCAGGGCCGCCCTACGAGCAGTACTTC
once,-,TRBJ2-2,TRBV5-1,CASSLVQINTGELFF,TGCGCCAGCAGCTTGGTACAGATAAACACCGGGGAGCTGTTTTTT
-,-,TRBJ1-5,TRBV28,CASSAGWSNQPQHF,TGTGCCAGCAGTGCAGGGTGGAGCAATCAGCCCCAGCATTTT
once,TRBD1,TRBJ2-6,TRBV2,CASSVVGQVLPGANVLTF,TGTGCCAGCAGCGTCGTGGGACAGGTCCTTCCGGGGGCCAACGTCCTGACTTTC
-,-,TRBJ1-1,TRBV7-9,CSSVLEGSNKAFF,TGTTCCAGCGTCTTGGAGGGCAGCAACAAAGCTTTCTTT
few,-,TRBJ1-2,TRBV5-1,CASSPDRAYGYTF,TGCGCCAGCAGTCCGGACAGAGCCTATGGCTACACCTTC
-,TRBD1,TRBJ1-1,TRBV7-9,CASSLGDRGGTEAFF,TGTGCCAGCAGCTTGGGCGACAGGGGGGGCACTGAAGCTTTCTTT
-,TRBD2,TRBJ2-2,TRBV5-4,CASSLVVAGDLTGELFF,TGTGCCAGCAGCTTGGTAGTAGCGGGGGACCTAACCGGGGAGCTGTTTTTT
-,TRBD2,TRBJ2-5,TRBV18,CASSPGRGETQYF,TGTGCCAGCTCACCAGGGAGGGGAGAGACCCAGTACTTC
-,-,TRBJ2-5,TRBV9,CASSPYVVGVGETQYF,TGTGCCAGCAGCCCCTATGTTGTGGGAGTGGGGGAGACCCAGTACTTC
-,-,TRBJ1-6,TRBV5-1,CASSSHGDYNSPLHF,TGCGCCAGCAGCTCCCACGGGGACTATAATTCACCCCTCCACTTT
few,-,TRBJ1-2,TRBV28,CASILGRANYGYTF,TGTGCCAGCATCTTGGGGAGGGCTAACTATGGCTACACCTTC
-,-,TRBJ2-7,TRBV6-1,CASSDSPPYEQYF,TGTGCCAGCAGTGATAGTCCTCCCTACGAGCAGTACTTC
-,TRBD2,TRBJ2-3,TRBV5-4,CASRAGTSGTDTQYF,TGTGCCAGCAGGGCCGGGACTAGCGGCACAGATACGCAGTATTTT
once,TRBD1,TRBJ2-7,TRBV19,CASSIGDRTYEQYF,TGTGCCAGTAGTATAGGGGACAGAACCTACGAGCAGTACTTC
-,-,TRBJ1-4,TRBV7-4,CAPRGDNDEKLFF,TGTGCCCCACGGGGGGACAACGATGAAAAACTGTTTTTT
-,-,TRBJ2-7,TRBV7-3,CASSAGGTDYEQYF,TGTGCCAGCAGCGCGGGCGGTACAGACTACGAGCAGTACTTC
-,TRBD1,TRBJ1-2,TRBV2,CASNRGQGYGYTF,TGTGCCAGCAATCGGGGACAGGGTTATGGCTACACCTTC
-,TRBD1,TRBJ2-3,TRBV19,CASSMLTGGTDTQYF,TGTGCCAGTAGTATGCTAACAGGGGGCACAGATACGCAGTATTTT
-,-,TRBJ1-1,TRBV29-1,CSVEPGRGWTEAFF,TGCAGCGTTGAGCCCGGGAGGGGTTGGACTGAAGCTTTCTTT
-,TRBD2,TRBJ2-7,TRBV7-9,CASSLAGGISEQYF,TGTGCCAGCAGCTTAGCGGGAGGGATCTCCGAGCAGTACTTC
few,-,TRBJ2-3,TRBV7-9,CASSRQWQDTDTQYF,TGTGCCAGCAGCCGACAGTGGCAGGACACAGATACGCAGTATTTT
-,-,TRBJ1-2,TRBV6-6,CASSLGQGFGYTF,TGTGCCAGCAGCTTGGGGCAGGGCTTTGGCTACACCTTC
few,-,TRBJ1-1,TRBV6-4,CASSDSPRGNGTEAFF,TGTGCCAGCAGTGACAGTCCTAGGGGTAATGGCACTGAAGCTTTCTTT
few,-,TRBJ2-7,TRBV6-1,CASSGSTYEQYF,TGTGCCAGCAGTGGGAGTACCTACGAGCAGTACTTC
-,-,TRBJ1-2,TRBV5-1,CASSLSQGRYGYTF,TGCGCCAGCAGCTTGTCCCAGGGGCGCTATGGCTACACCTTC
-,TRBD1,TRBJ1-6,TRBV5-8,CASNTWDRDSPLHF,TGTGCCAGCAACACATGGGACAGGGATTCACCCCTCCACTTT
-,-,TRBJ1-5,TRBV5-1,CASSPGDGNQPQHF,TGCGCCAGCAGCCCGGGGGACGGCAATCAGCCCCAGCATTTT
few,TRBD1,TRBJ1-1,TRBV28,CASSLRQGRTEAFF,TGTGCCAGCAGTTTACGACAGGGGCGCACTGAAGCTTTCTTT
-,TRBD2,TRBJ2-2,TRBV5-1,CASSLEGTSGTGELFF,TGCGCCAGCAGCTTGGAGGGGACTAGTGGCACCGGGGAGCTGTTTTTT
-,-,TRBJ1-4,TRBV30,CAWSVGAYNEKLFF,TGTGCCTGGAGTGTTGGGGCATATAATGAAAAACTGTTTTTT
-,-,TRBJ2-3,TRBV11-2,CASGGVGSSTDTQYF,TGTGCCAGCGGAGGCGTCGGGTCTAGCACAGATACGCAGTATTTT
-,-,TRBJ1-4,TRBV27,CASSWGGTNEKLFF,TGTGCCAGCTCCTGGGGGGGCACTAATGAAAAACTGTTTTTT
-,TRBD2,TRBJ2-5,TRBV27,CASSLGLAGGPRETQYF,TGTGCCAGCAGTTTAGGGTTAGCGGGAGGGCCTCGGGAGACCCAGTACTTC
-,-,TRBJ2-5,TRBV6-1,CASSPRGQETQYF,TGTGCCAGCAGTCCTCGGGGGCAAGAGACCCAGTACTTC
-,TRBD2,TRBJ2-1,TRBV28,CASSSVVARENEQFF,TGTGCCAGCAGCTCCGTGGTCGCGCGGGAGAATGAGCAGTTCTTC
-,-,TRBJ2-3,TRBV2,CASSERRPGTDTQYF,TGTGCCAGCAGTGAAAGGAGGCCTGGCACAGATACGCAGTATTTT
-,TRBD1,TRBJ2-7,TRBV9,CASSVVPGQGYEQYF,TGTGCCAGCAGCGTAGTCCCGGGACAGGGCTACGAGCAGTACTTC